This T cell receptor beta chain was sequenced in a study of Ad26.COV2.S vaccination and SARS-CoV-2 variants. Overall study context: Into the muscle, Ad26.COV2.S was dosed once or twice, 56 days apart.

This clone was observed many times. Its target is unknown. Generated by immunoSEQ multiplex PCR, the TCRdb table keeps only in-frame clones and is missing some. The sample lists almost 400,000 clones, 89% occurring once. The V gene's germline CDR1 is SNHLY and CDR2 FYNNEI. This CDR3 contains 15 residues. Trimming shortened V by 7 bases and J by 2 bases, and 18 bases separated the two germline ends. Treatment indicated: 19 received Ad26.COV2.S at low or high dose, single or two shots; several received placebo; per-sample allocation not given. Specimen acquisition occurred on day 63 following the initial vaccine or placebo injection. Immunization relied on an Ad26 vector, which expressed Wuhan-strain SARS-CoV-2 spike. Study-wide findings and caveats: TCR breadth and depth estimates may have understated total T cell responses.

The clonotype originates from a person aged 18-60 years who received the Ad26.COV2.S COVID-19 vaccine or a placebo. The chain joins TRBV2 to TRBJ2-7; D could derive from TRBD1 or TRBD2 (5 bases each). This specimen consisted of peripheral blood, obtained in a trial of Ad26.COV2.S vaccine versus placebo. In DNA form, the CDR3 reads TGTGCCAGCACCCCGTTCGAGTGGGGGACCTACGAGCAGTACTTC. Encoded protein: CASTPFEWGTYEQYF. Using reference TRBV2 and TRBJ2-7 for the parts outside the CDR3, the full variable domain is EPEVTQTPSHQVTQMGQEVILRCVPISNHLYFYWYRQILGQKVEFLVSFYNNEISEKSEIFDDQFSVERPDGSNFTLKIRSTKLEDSAMYFCASTPFEWGTYEQYFGPGTRLTVT.